A selection of T cell receptor beta chains follows, all from one sample in a study of cytomegalovirus exposure and HLA in healthy donors. Libraries were prepared by immunoSEQ multiplex PCR; TCRdb keeps only in-frame clonotypes and omits some of them. The profile covers some 95,000 clones, with 70% to 75% appearing a single time and more than 15% taken by the ten largest. Sequences were obtained from PBMCs. These receptors were collected from a woman under 30 in good health and CMV-seropositive. Both conserved end residues are part of each CDR3. D genes are given only for firm matches. A clone size is listed for some rows: how often the clone was seen (once, few, many), or a class if it is expanded.

d_gene,v_gene,j_gene,abundance,len,CDR3aa,CDR3nt
TRBD1,TRBV9,TRBJ2-7,.,15,CASSARDRGVVEQYF,TGTGCCAGCAGCGCCCGGGACAGGGGAGTTGTGGAGCAGTACTTC
TRBD1,TRBV6-6,TRBJ1-1,.,14,CASILTGGASEAFF,TGTGCCAGCATCCTGACAGGGGGCGCTTCTGAAGCTTTCTTT
.,TRBV6-5,TRBJ1-3,.,14,CASRPTGTGNTIYF,TGTGCCAGCAGACCAACAGGGACTGGAAACACCATATATTTT
.,TRBV28,TRBJ2-5,.,15,CASTYEGLMGETQYF,TGTGCCAGCACCTATGAGGGTTTAATGGGAGAGACCCAGTACTTC
.,TRBV2,TRBJ1-2,.,15,CASSEALPGLGGYTF,TGTGCCAGCAGTGAAGCGCTTCCGGGGTTAGGTGGCTACACCTTC
.,TRBV23-1,TRBJ1-2,once,14,CAGRMMRGDYGYTF,TGCGCCGGCCGCATGATGCGGGGGGACTATGGCTACACCTTC
TRBD1,TRBV15,TRBJ2-7,.,15,CATSRSGTGTYEQYF,TGTGCCACCAGCAGATCCGGGACAGGGACATACGAGCAGTACTTC
.,TRBV27,TRBJ2-1,.,13,CASSLSTRNEQFF,TGTGCCAGCAGTTTATCTACTCGGAATGAGCAGTTCTTC
.,TRBV18,TRBJ2-5,.,14,CASSPLGLRETQYF,TGTGCCAGCTCACCACTCGGTCTCCGGGAGACCCAGTACTTC
TRBD2,TRBV4-1,TRBJ2-7,.,16,CASSQPSGGVGDEQYF,TGCGCCAGCAGCCAACCAAGCGGGGGGGTGGGTGATGAGCAGTACTTC
.,TRBV4-2,TRBJ2-1,.,16,CASSPPGRMSYNEQFF,TGTGCCAGCAGCCCCCCCGGGAGAATGTCCTACAATGAGCAGTTCTTC
.,TRBV29-1,TRBJ1-2,.,14,CSVDWEGINYGYTF,TGCAGCGTTGACTGGGAGGGGATTAATTATGGCTACACCTTC
.,TRBV27,TRBJ1-2,.,16,CASSLKGGATNYGYTF,TGTGCCAGCAGTTTAAAAGGGGGGGCAACTAACTATGGCTACACCTTC
.,TRBV21-1,TRBJ2-4,.,17,CASSRGGGALAKNIQYF,TGTGCCAGCAGCAGGGGCGGGGGGGCCCTAGCCAAAAACATTCAGTACTTC
.,TRBV11-2,TRBJ1-2,few,13,CASSLDPGDGYTF,TGTGCCAGCAGCTTAGACCCGGGAGATGGCTACACCTTC
.,TRBV19,TRBJ2-3,once,14,CASSITSTPDTQYF,TGTGCCAGTAGTATAACAAGTACCCCAGATACGCAGTATTTT
.,TRBV4-1,TRBJ2-5,.,13,CASSQLRGETQYF,TGCGCCAGCAGCCAGCTCAGGGGTGAGACCCAGTACTTC
TRBD2,TRBV7-8,TRBJ2-5,.,16,CASSLGGLAGSETQYF,TGTGCCAGCAGCTTAGGGGGACTAGCGGGGTCGGAGACCCAGTACTTC
.,TRBV18,TRBJ2-3,.,15,CASSPQGVPTDTQYF,TGTGCCAGCTCACCACAGGGAGTCCCCACAGATACGCAGTATTTT
.,TRBV18,TRBJ1-1,.,15,CASSPVAGDGTEAFF,TGTGCCAGCTCACCCGTGGCAGGGGACGGCACTGAAGCTTTCTTT
TRBD2,TRBV7-9,TRBJ2-3,.,16,CASSGASGGGVDTQYF,TGTGCCAGCAGCGGAGCTAGCGGGGGTGGGGTTGATACGCAGTATTTT
.,TRBV10-3,TRBJ2-5,.,12,CAISERGETQYF,TGTGCCATCAGTGAGCGAGGGGAGACCCAGTACTTC
TRBD2,TRBV27,TRBJ2-4,.,17,CASSVTGTSGGFNIQYF,TGTGCCAGCAGTGTGACCGGGACTAGCGGGGGTTTTAACATTCAGTACTTC
.,TRBV6-6,TRBJ2-7,.,16,CASSYAINPGLYEQYF,TGTGCCAGCAGTTACGCAATAAATCCGGGGTTATACGAGCAGTACTTC
.,TRBV5-6,TRBJ1-5,.,15,CASSLVGRTPLPQHF,TGTGCCAGCAGCTTGGTGGGCAGAACTCCTTTGCCCCAGCATTTT
.,TRBV6-5,TRBJ1-1,.,16,CASSYGGAQSHTEAFF,TGTGCCAGCAGTTACGGGGGGGCGCAGAGCCACACTGAAGCTTTCTTT
TRBD1,TRBV12-5,TRBJ2-7,.,14,CASTPGQGSFGQYF,TGTGCTAGTACGCCAGGACAGGGTAGTTTCGGGCAGTACTTC
.,TRBV6-1,TRBJ2-7,.,16,CASSEYRQTVSYEQYF,TGTGCCAGCAGTGAATATCGGCAGACAGTGTCCTACGAGCAGTACTTC
.,TRBV28,TRBJ2-1,.,11,CASTVDHEQFF,TGTGCCAGCACCGTAGATCATGAGCAGTTCTTC
.,TRBV18,TRBJ1-4,.,11,CASSPDEKLFF,TGTGCCAGCTCACCCGATGAAAAACTGTTTTTT
TRBD2,TRBV7-9,TRBJ2-3,.,15,CASSLTSGSTDTQYF,TGTGCCAGCAGCTTGACTAGCGGGAGCACAGATACGCAGTATTTT
.,TRBV9,TRBJ2-3,.,16,CASSPEDYIRKDTQYF,TGTGCCAGCAGCCCAGAGGACTACATACGGAAAGATACGCAGTATTTT
TRBD1,TRBV19,TRBJ1-1,.,14,CASSWTGANTEAFF,TGTGCCAGTAGTTGGACAGGAGCCAACACTGAAGCTTTCTTT
TRBD2,TRBV6-5,TRBJ2-7,.,13,CASSYGRETEQYF,TGTGCCAGCAGTTACGGGCGGGAGACGGAGCAGTACTTC
.,TRBV9,TRBJ2-1,.,18,CASSVGGTGLRAYNEQFF,TGTGCCAGCAGCGTAGGGGGAACGGGACTCAGGGCCTACAATGAGCAGTTCTTC
TRBD2,TRBV27,TRBJ2-3,.,16,CASSYLAGGLTDTQYF,TGTGCCAGCAGTTACCTAGCGGGGGGCTTAACAGATACGCAGTATTTT
.,TRBV5-6,TRBJ2-5,few,14,CASSFGAGGETQYF,TGTGCCAGCAGCTTTGGGGCCGGAGGGGAGACCCAGTACTTC
TRBD2,TRBV29-1,TRBJ2-7,.,17,CSVDPLGGGTSVYEQYF,TGCAGCGTTGACCCCCTGGGCGGGGGGACCTCAGTTTACGAGCAGTACTTC
TRBD2,TRBV4-1,TRBJ2-5,.,16,CASSPTSGGLQETQYF,TGCGCCAGCAGCCCTACTAGCGGGGGGCTACAAGAGACCCAGTACTTC
TRBD2,TRBV10-3,TRBJ2-7,few,12,CAIAGSGVEQYF,TGTGCCATCGCCGGTAGCGGGGTCGAGCAGTACTTC
.,TRBV5-6,TRBJ1-5,.,16,CASSLGPGRFHQPQHF,TGTGCCAGCAGCTTGGGGCCGGGGAGGTTTCATCAGCCCCAGCATTTT
.,TRBV28,TRBJ1-5,.,13,CASSLGVREPQHF,TGTGCCAGCAGTTTAGGCGTTCGGGAGCCCCAGCATTTT
TRBD2,TRBV27,TRBJ2-2,.,17,CASSLSAAGANTGELFF,TGTGCCAGCAGTTTAAGTGCAGCGGGAGCCAACACCGGGGAGCTGTTTTTT
.,TRBV28,TRBJ2-1,.,17,CASSPHGLGVGSNEQFF,TGTGCCAGCAGTCCCCACGGGTTGGGCGTGGGGAGCAATGAGCAGTTCTTC
.,TRBV2,TRBJ2-3,.,14,CASTPQGLSDTQYF,TGTGCCAGCACCCCCCAGGGGCTTTCAGATACGCAGTATTTT
.,TRBV15,TRBJ1-1,.,16,CATSRALGRGKTEAFF,TGTGCCACCAGCAGAGCCCTCGGCCGGGGTAAAACTGAAGCTTTCTTT
TRBD1,TRBV5-4,TRBJ2-1,.,14,CASSSPTGRNEQFF,TGTGCCAGCAGCTCGCCGACAGGGCGGAATGAGCAGTTCTTC
TRBD2,TRBV5-5,TRBJ2-5,.,16,CASSPGLAGGQETQYF,TGTGCCAGCAGCCCCGGACTAGCGGGGGGGCAAGAGACCCAGTACTTC
TRBD1,TRBV7-9,TRBJ1-2,.,16,CSSEAAEGTGPPGYTF,TGTTCCAGCGAGGCAGCCGAGGGGACAGGGCCCCCTGGCTACACCTTC
.,TRBV5-4,TRBJ2-3,.,17,CASSGRPGLASTDTQYF,TGTGCCAGCAGCGGGAGACCCGGACTCGCTAGCACAGATACGCAGTATTTT
TRBD1,TRBV4-3,TRBJ1-2,many,14,CASSQVTGDYGYTF,TGCGCCAGCAGCCAAGTTACAGGGGACTATGGCTACACCTTC
TRBD1,TRBV2,TRBJ1-4,.,14,CASIRGLRGEKLFF,TGTGCCAGCATCAGGGGGCTGAGGGGTGAAAAACTGTTTTTT
TRBD1,TRBV7-8,TRBJ2-7,.,15,CASSLVRGQGDEQYF,TGTGCCAGCAGCTTAGTCCGCGGACAGGGCGACGAGCAGTACTTC
TRBD1,TRBV6-1,TRBJ1-5,.,15,CASSWTGALDQPQHF,TGTGCCAGCAGTTGGACAGGGGCTCTGGATCAGCCCCAGCATTTT
TRBD2,TRBV2,TRBJ2-1,.,17,CASSKGLAGGSYNEQFF,TGTGCCAGCAGTAAGGGACTAGCGGGAGGGTCCTACAATGAGCAGTTCTTC
.,TRBV7-3,TRBJ2-1,.,17,CASSFLPGLDSYNEQFF,TGTGCCAGCAGCTTCTTGCCGGGACTCGACTCCTACAATGAGCAGTTCTTC
TRBD1,TRBV30,TRBJ2-3,once,15,CAWSRDGRGSDTQYF,TGTGCCTGGAGTCGCGACGGCAGGGGGTCAGATACGCAGTATTTT
.,TRBV2,TRBJ1-3,.,16,CASSEIGGSSGNTIYF,TGTGCCAGCAGTGAGATCGGCGGGAGCTCTGGAAACACCATATATTTT
.,TRBV6-1,TRBJ1-5,.,11,CASSAGGPQHF,TGTGCCAGCAGTGCAGGAGGGCCCCAGCATTTT
.,TRBV2,TRBJ2-7,.,16,CASSEGRTPAFYEQYF,TGTGCCAGCAGTGAAGGGAGGACTCCTGCCTTCTACGAGCAGTACTTC